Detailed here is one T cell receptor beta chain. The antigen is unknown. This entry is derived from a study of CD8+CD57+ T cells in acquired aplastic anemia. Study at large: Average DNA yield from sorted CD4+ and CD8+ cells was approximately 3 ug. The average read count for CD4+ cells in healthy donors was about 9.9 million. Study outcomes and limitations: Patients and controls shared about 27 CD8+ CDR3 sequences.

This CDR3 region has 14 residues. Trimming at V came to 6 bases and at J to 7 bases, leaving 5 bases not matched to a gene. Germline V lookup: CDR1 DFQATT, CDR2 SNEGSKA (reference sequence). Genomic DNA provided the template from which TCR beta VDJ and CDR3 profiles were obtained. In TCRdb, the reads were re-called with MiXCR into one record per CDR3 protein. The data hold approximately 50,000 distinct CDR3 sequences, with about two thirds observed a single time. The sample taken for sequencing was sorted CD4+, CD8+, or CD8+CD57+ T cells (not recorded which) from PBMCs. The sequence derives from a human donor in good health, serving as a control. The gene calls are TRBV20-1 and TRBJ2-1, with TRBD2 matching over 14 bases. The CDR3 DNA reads TGCAGTGCGGAAGGGACTAGCGGGAGTAATGAGCAGTTCTTC. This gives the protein CSAEGTSGSNEQFF.